This TCR beta chain is from a study of human T cells and chemical hapten exposure. Study outcomes and limitations: TCRs at a frequency above 1 in 1000 stayed unchanged with DPC sensitization.

V was shortened by 3 bases and J by 0 bases, with 12 bases between the two germline ends. Germline V lookup: CDR1 DFQATT, CDR2 SNEGSKA (reference sequence). The CDR3 runs to 15 residues. This clonotype came up a few times. Its antigen is currently unknown. As to time point: healthy volunteer bleed at 6 weeks. Total RNA came from unfractionated whole blood. Unique molecular identifiers were affixed to discrete cDNA molecules within the library. A single record per CDR3 protein comes from TCRdb applying MiXCR to the RACE reads. Found here are approximately 79,000 distinct CDR3 sequences, 8.6% of them singletons; the top ten hold over 1.5%.

This receptor was taken from a male donor in good health. Some clones in this sample may be carry-over from other donors' samples. The genes are TRBV20-1 and TRBJ1-5; no clear D gene. The sequenced sample was whole blood. Written as DNA, the CDR3 is TGCAGTGCTAGTTCGTCCCCTGATAGCAATCAGCCCCAGCATTTT. It is translated as CSASSSPDSNQPQHF.